A single sample is the source of the 11 T cell receptor beta chains below, sequenced in a study of shared T cell receptors in the human thymus. TCRdb keeps only in-frame clones here, not all; method: immunoSEQ multiplex PCR. Of roughly 500,000 clones in the sample, about four fifths were seen once. A further study also used this sample, focusing on human thymus T cells.

The specimen sequenced was thymocytes. Every receptor here comes from a boy under three years old with a congenital heart defect.

This clone has more than one count but fewer than ten. The chain combines TRBV28 with TRBJ2-1; perhaps TRBD2 as D (6 bases). Trimming removed 7 bases at V and 3 bases at J, with 19 bases between. The CDR3 is 16 amino acids. The germline CDR1 and CDR2 sequences are MDHEN and SYDVKM. The CDR3 sequence: CASTRQGEDFYNEQFF. The DNA of the CDR3 is TGTGCCAGCACCCGTCAAGGGGAGGACTTCTACAATGAGCAGTTCTTC.

The chain carries TRBV7-8 and TRBJ2-7; 12 nucleotides line up with TRBD1. The germline CDR1 and CDR2 sequences are SGHVS and FQNEAQ. V shed 6 bases and J 5 bases; nucleotides not matched to a gene: 5. The CDR3 contains 14 residues. The CDR3 loop is CASRSGTGGNEQYF. The CDR3 DNA reads as TGTGCCAGCAGATCCGGGACAGGGGGCAACGAGCAGTACTTC. Full variable domain (outside the CDR3, taken from reference TRBV7-8 and TRBJ2-7): GAGVSQSPRYKVAKRGQDVALRCDPISGHVSLFWYQQALGQGPEFLTYFQNEAQLDKSGLPSDRFFAERPEGSVSTLKIQRTQQEDSAVYLCASRSGTGGNEQYFGPGTRLTVT.

For the CDR3, the DNA is TGTGCCAGCATTCGACAGGGGGCCCGTTCACCCCTCCACTTT. Translation gives CASIRQGARSPLHF. The rearrangement uses TRBV28 and TRBJ1-6; the match to TRBD1 covers 10 bases. The CDR3 covers 14 residues. The germline V gene has CDR1 MDHEN and CDR2 SYDVKM. With V trimmed by 7 bases and J by 9 bases, 6 bases remained unmatched. Full variable domain (remainder filled in from reference TRBV28 and TRBJ1-6): DVKVTQSSRYLVKRTGEKVFLECVQDMDHENMFWYRQDPGLGLRLIYFSYDVKMKEKGDIPEGYSVSREKKERFSLILESASTNQTSMYLCASIRQGARSPLHFGNGTRLTVT.

The sample holds a few counts of this clone. The chain has TRBV11-2 and TRBJ2-1; TRBD2 agrees at 9 bases. Germline lookup yields CDR1 SGHAT and CDR2 FQNNGV. This CDR3 is 15 amino acids long. The V and J ends lost 5 bases and 3 bases, in that order; junction bases with no gene match: 5. The CDR3 region is CASSVTSGRYNEQFF. The CDR3 bases are TGTGCCAGCAGCGTCACTAGCGGGCGCTACAATGAGCAGTTCTTC.

This clone showed up just a few times. V gene TRBV2 combines with J gene TRBJ2-7; D gene ambiguous. The CDR3 extends over 10 amino acids. V was clipped by 6 bases and J by 10 bases, with 10 bases between them. Germline values: CDR1 SNHLY, CDR2 FYNNEI. The DNA for the CDR3 is TGTGCCAGCAGAGATGGAGAACAGTACTTC. Its protein product is CASRDGEQYF. Complete variable domain (other parts from reference TRBV2 and TRBJ2-7): EPEVTQTPSHQVTQMGQEVILRCVPISNHLYFYWYRQILGQKVEFLVSFYNNEISEKSEIFDDQFSVERPDGSNFTLKIRSTKLEDSAMYFCASRDGEQYFGPGTRLTVT.

There are a few counts of this clone. This rearrangement joins TRBV6-1 to TRBJ1-5; the match to TRBD1 covers 8 bases. Per the germline V gene, CDR1 is MNHNS and CDR2 is SASEGT. Trimming cost V 4 bases and J 2 bases; bases outside gene matches: 1. This CDR3 has 14 amino acids. The CDR3 region is CASSATGGNQPQHF. The CDR3 DNA reads as TGTGCCAGCAGTGCGACAGGGGGCAATCAGCCCCAGCATTTT.

The rearrangement links TRBV4-3 to TRBJ2-7, with TRBD2 identical over 13 bases. The CDR3 is 18 amino acids. J was trimmed by 6 bases and V by 1 base; bases with no gene match: 12. The germline V gene encodes CDR1 LGHNA and CDR2 YSLEER. The CDR3: CASSQVPIGLAGVGEQYF. The CDR3 nucleotides are TGCGCCAGCAGCCAAGTCCCAATAGGACTAGCGGGAGTGGGCGAGCAGTACTTC.

This chain links TRBV9 with TRBJ2-7; 11 bases are shared with TRBD2. CDR1 is SGDLS, CDR2 YYNGEE, per germline. The ends lost 4 bases at V and 1 base at J; junction bases unmatched: 4. The CDR3 runs 15 residues. The CDR3 nucleotides are TGTGCCAGCAGCTTGGGACTAGCGGCTTCCTACGAGCAGTACTTC. Protein: CASSLGLAASYEQYF.

This rearrangement joins TRBV9 to TRBJ2-1; 8 nucleotides line up with TRBD2. The CDR3 runs to 17 residues. Germline-derived CDR1 and CDR2 are SGDLS and YYNGEE. V was clipped by 1 base and J by 5 bases; unmatched bases: 11. The CDR3 DNA reads TGTGCCAGCAGCGTAACTGCCTCGGGAGGGCCAAACAATGAGCAGTTCTTC. This codes for CASSVTASGGPNNEQFF.

The chain combines TRBV5-4 with TRBJ2-5; TRBD2 matches 9 bases. There are 14 residues in the CDR3. CDR1 SGHNT and CDR2 YYREEE come from the germline V gene (reference sequence). V shed 2 bases, J shed 2 bases, and the junction held 1 base outside the gene matches. This CDR3 reads CASSFLAGQETQYF. As DNA, the CDR3 is TGTGCCAGCAGCTTCCTAGCGGGACAAGAGACCCAGTACTTC.

The chain recombines TRBV19 with TRBJ1-1; D unclear. Germline V CDR1 and CDR2: LNHDA, SQIVND (reference sequence). CDR3 size: 14 residues. The V gene lost 3 bases and the J gene lost 3 bases, with 11 bases spanning the gap. The DNA of the CDR3 is TGTGCCAGTAGTATGAATCCCCGGTACACTGAAGCTTTCTTT. Translated: CASSMNPRYTEAFF. The full variable domain, rest sourced from reference TRBV19 and TRBJ1-1, is DGGITQSPKYLFRKEGQNVTLSCEQNLNHDAMYWYRQDPGQGLRLIYYSQIVNDFQKGDIAEGYSVSREKKESFPLTVTSAQKNPTAFYLCASSMNPRYTEAFFGQGTRLTVV.